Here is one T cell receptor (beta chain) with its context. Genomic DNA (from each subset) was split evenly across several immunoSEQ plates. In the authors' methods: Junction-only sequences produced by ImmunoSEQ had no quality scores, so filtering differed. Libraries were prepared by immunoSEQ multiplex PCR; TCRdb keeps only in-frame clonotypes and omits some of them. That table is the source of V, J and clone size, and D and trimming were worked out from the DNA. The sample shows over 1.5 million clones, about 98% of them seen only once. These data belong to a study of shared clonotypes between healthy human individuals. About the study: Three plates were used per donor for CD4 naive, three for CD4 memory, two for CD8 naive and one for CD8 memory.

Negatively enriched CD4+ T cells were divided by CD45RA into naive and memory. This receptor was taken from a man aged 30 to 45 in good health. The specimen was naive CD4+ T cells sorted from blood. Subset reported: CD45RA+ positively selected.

The CDR3 region is CASSKVSPGTEAFF. CDR3 sequence (DNA): TGTGCCAGCTCAAAAGTAAGCCCGGGGACTGAAGCTTTCTTT. The genes are TRBV18 and TRBJ1-1; no reliable D call. V gave up 5 bases and J gave up 5 bases, with 15 bases separating them. The CDR3 has 14 amino acids. Germline-derived CDR1 and CDR2 are KGHSH and LQKENI.